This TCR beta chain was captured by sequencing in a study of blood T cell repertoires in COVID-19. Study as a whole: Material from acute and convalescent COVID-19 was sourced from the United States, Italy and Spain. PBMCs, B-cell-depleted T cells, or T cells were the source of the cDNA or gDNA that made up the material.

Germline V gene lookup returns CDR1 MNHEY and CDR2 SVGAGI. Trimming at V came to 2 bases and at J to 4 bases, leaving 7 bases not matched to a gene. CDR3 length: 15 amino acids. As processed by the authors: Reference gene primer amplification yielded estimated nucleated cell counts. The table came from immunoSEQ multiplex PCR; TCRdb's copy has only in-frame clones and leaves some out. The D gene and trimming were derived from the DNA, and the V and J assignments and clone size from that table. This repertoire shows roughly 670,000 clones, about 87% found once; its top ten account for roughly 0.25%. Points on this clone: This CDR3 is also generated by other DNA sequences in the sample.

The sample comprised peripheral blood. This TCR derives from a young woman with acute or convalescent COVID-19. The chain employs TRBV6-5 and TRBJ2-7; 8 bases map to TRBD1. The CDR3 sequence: CASSYRDRGSYEQYF. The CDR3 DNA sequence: TGTGCCAGCAGTTACCGCGACAGGGGCAGTTACGAGCAGTACTTC.